The T cell receptor (beta chain) described here comes from a study of blood T cells in healthy people across ages. Study in general: The capture of about one barcoded beta molecule per two T cells was achieved by template switching. Study-level results: Diversity figures derived from one million T cells were judged to underestimate the true value.

Between the trimmed V and J ends, which lost 2 bases and 6 bases, there was a span of 16 bases. CDR3 length equals 15 residues. Germline assignment: CDR1 MNHNS and CDR2 SASEGT. As concerns this clonotype: Its target is unknown.

The second PCR ran roughly 7 to 11 cycles with a sample-barcoded 5' primer and J-beta primers. Researchers report that a template-switch adaptor with 12 random nucleotides tagged each cDNA molecule. TCRdb passed the 5' RACE reads through MiXCR, listing each CDR3 protein once. The sample includes about 1.7 million distinct CDR3 sequences, 28% of them seen just once. This sequence was found in a woman aged 30 to 39 in good health. Sequencing input: blood. This chain connects TRBV6-1 to TRBJ1-1, with D possibly being TRBD1 (6 bases). The CDR3 region has the DNA TGTGCCAGCAGTGAACGGGGACATATGGACCCTGAAGCTTTCTTT. Translating gives CASSERGHMDPEAFF.